The rows below give T cell receptor beta chains drawn from one sample of a study of regulatory T cells in long-lasting Graves disease. TCRdb reprocessed the multiplex PCR reads via MiXCR and lists one record per CDR3 protein. The sample consists of approximately 270,000 distinct CDR3 sequences, roughly 18% of them appearing once. The sample was also reused in another study, on T cells in Graves' hyperthyroidism and ophthalmopathy.

The material was peripheral blood mononuclear cells (PBMCs), obtained at new diagnosis, from a patient treated with antithyroid drugs. The source of these receptors is a woman aged 25 to 39 with Graves disease. Both conserved end residues are part of each CDR3. Each record gives: CDR3 DNA, CDR3 protein, clone size, V gene, J gene, D gene, CDR3 length. D genes are given only for firm matches. Size values are once, few and many counts, or a class for expanded clones, and some rows have none.

cdr3_nt: TGTGCCAGCTCACTAGACAGGAATAGCAATCAGCCCCAGCATTTT; cdr3_aa: CASSLDRNSNQPQHF; clone_size: many; v_call: TRBV18; j_call: TRBJ1-5; d_call: -; cdr3_length: 15
cdr3_nt: TGTGCCAGCAGCCCCCCAGGGGGCCGGGAGACCCAGTACTTC; cdr3_aa: CASSPPGGRETQYF; clone_size: few; v_call: TRBV12-3/TRBV12-4; j_call: TRBJ2-5; d_call: TRBD1; cdr3_length: 14
cdr3_nt: TGTGCCAGCAGCGAGGGGGGGAGATCACCCCTCCACTTT; cdr3_aa: CASSEGGRSPLHF; clone_size: many; v_call: TRBV11-2; j_call: TRBJ1-6; d_call: -; cdr3_length: 13
cdr3_nt: TGTGCCAGCAGCGCCCAGAGCAATCAGCCCCAGCATTTT; cdr3_aa: CASSAQSNQPQHF; clone_size: -; v_call: TRBV14; j_call: TRBJ1-5; d_call: -; cdr3_length: 13
cdr3_nt: TGCGCCAGCAGGGGTAGCACAGATACGCAGTATTTT; cdr3_aa: CASRGSTDTQYF; clone_size: many; v_call: TRBV10-1; j_call: TRBJ2-3; d_call: -; cdr3_length: 12
cdr3_nt: TGTGCCAGCAGCTCAAGATGGGTGAACACTGAAGCTTTCTTT; cdr3_aa: CASSSRWVNTEAFF; clone_size: many; v_call: TRBV7-2; j_call: TRBJ1-1; d_call: -; cdr3_length: 14
cdr3_nt: TGTGCCAGCACGAACCCAAGCGGCCGAGGCACAGATACGCAGTATTTT; cdr3_aa: CASTNPSGRGTDTQYF; clone_size: -; v_call: TRBV6-2/TRBV6-3; j_call: TRBJ2-3; d_call: -; cdr3_length: 16
cdr3_nt: TGTGCCAGCAGTCGGGACAGAAATCAGCCCCAGCATTTT; cdr3_aa: CASSRDRNQPQHF; clone_size: many; v_call: TRBV6-1; j_call: TRBJ1-5; d_call: TRBD1; cdr3_length: 13
cdr3_nt: TGTGCCAGCAGAAAAAGTGGGGACACTGAAGCTTTCTTT; cdr3_aa: CASRKSGDTEAFF; clone_size: many; v_call: TRBV6-1; j_call: TRBJ1-1; d_call: -; cdr3_length: 13
cdr3_nt: TGCGCCAGCAGCCAAGATAAACAGGGATGGCGGTATGGCTACACCTTC; cdr3_aa: CASSQDKQGWRYGYTF; clone_size: -; v_call: TRBV4-1; j_call: TRBJ1-2; d_call: -; cdr3_length: 16
cdr3_nt: TGCAGCGTGCGGGGACAGCACACTGAAGCTTTCTTT; cdr3_aa: CSVRGQHTEAFF; clone_size: many; v_call: TRBV29-1; j_call: TRBJ1-1; d_call: TRBD1; cdr3_length: 12
cdr3_nt: TGTGCCAGTAATCTCTTGGGCGCCGAGAACACTGAAGCTTTCTTT; cdr3_aa: CASNLLGAENTEAFF; clone_size: many; v_call: TRBV19; j_call: TRBJ1-1; d_call: -; cdr3_length: 15
cdr3_nt: TGTGCCGCGGTAGACGGATTCTATGGCTACACCTTC; cdr3_aa: CAAVDGFYGYTF; clone_size: many; v_call: TRBV6-1; j_call: TRBJ1-2; d_call: -; cdr3_length: 12
cdr3_nt: TGTGCCAGTAGTATGACAGGGGGCTTCCGGTCAGATACGCAGTATTTT; cdr3_aa: CASSMTGGFRSDTQYF; clone_size: -; v_call: TRBV19; j_call: TRBJ2-3; d_call: TRBD1; cdr3_length: 16
cdr3_nt: TGTGCCAGCAGTATCCGACAGAATGAAAAACTGTTTTTT; cdr3_aa: CASSIRQNEKLFF; clone_size: many; v_call: TRBV27; j_call: TRBJ1-4; d_call: -; cdr3_length: 13
cdr3_nt: TGTGCCAGCAGGGGACTAGCGGGGGCCTACAATGCGCAGTTCTTC; cdr3_aa: CASRGLAGAYNAQFF; clone_size: -; v_call: TRBV2; j_call: TRBJ2-1; d_call: TRBD2; cdr3_length: 15